This TCR beta chain was profiled in a study of Ad26.COV2.S vaccination and SARS-CoV-2 variants. Data came from immunoSEQ multiplex PCR; TCRdb stores just in-frame clones and leaves some out. In the table there are about 350,000 clones, around 90% of which are singletons. Noted treatment: roughly 19 received Ad26.COV2.S at low or high dose, single or two shots; several received placebo; per-sample allocation not given. Each sample was drawn 63 days after the first injection (of vaccine or placebo). From germline, CDR1 is MNHEY and CDR2 SVGAGI. V gave up 7 bases and J gave up 1 base, with 7 bases separating them. The CDR3 sequence is 12 residues long.

The sample here was peripheral blood, taken in a trial of Ad26.COV2.S vaccine versus placebo. The source of this sequence is a person aged 18 to 65 who received the Ad26.COV2.S COVID-19 vaccine or a placebo. This rearrangement joins TRBV6-5 to TRBJ1-1; a weak D match, TRBD1 (5 bases). The CDR3 loop reads CASIQGNTEAFF. DNA for the CDR3: TGTGCCAGCATCCAGGGGAACACTGAAGCTTTCTTT.